This entry lists 18 T cell receptor beta chains sequenced from one sample in a study of blood T cell repertoires in COVID-19. Profiling relied on immunoSEQ multiplex PCR, and the TCRdb table lists in-frame clones only, not all of them. The sample carries some 60,000 clones, around nine tenths recorded once. Material: peripheral blood. These receptor sequences come from a human donor in a cohort sampled during active COVID-19.

V is TRBV11-2 and J is TRBJ2-7, with D unresolved. V was shortened by 1 base and J by 4 bases, with 11 bases between the two germline ends. Germline CDR1 SGHAT, CDR2 FQNNGV. The CDR3 loop spans 14 amino acids. The CDR3 reads CASSLAGFLYEQYF. The CDR3 DNA sequence: TGTGCCAGCAGCTTAGCGGGTTTCCTATACGAGCAGTACTTC.

The chain carries TRBV2 and TRBJ2-7; possible D gene TRBD1, 5 bases. The CDR3 runs 14 residues. Germline V CDR1 and CDR2: SNHLY, FYNNEI. The V gene lost 2 bases and the J gene lost 3 bases, with 11 bases spanning the gap. Here the CDR3 reads CASSENDSYYEQYF. The CDR3 bases are TGTGCCAGCAGTGAAAATGACAGCTACTACGAGCAGTACTTC.

The J gene is TRBJ2-1, the V gene TRBV11-2, with a possible D match to TRBD2 (5 bases). V lost 5 bases and J 6 bases, leaving 23 bases between the germline ends. Germline CDR1 and CDR2: SGHAT and FQNNGV. The CDR3 consists of 17 residues. The CDR3 region is CASSQLVGLGTVNEQFF. In DNA form, the CDR3 reads TGTGCCAGCAGCCAACTAGTGGGTTTAGGAACCGTCAATGAGCAGTTCTTC.

The chain has TRBV3-1 (or the pseudogene TRBV3-2) and TRBJ2-1; weak D call: TRBD2 (7 bases). The CDR3 has 18 residues. With 0 bases removed from V and 2 bases from J, the gap between germline ends came to 17 bases. Germline V gives CDR1 LGHDT, CDR2 YNNKEL (reference sequence). The chain's CDR3 is CASSQDRGSGGPYNEQFF. As DNA, the CDR3 is TGTGCCAGCAGCCAAGATAGGGGGTCGGGAGGACCCTACAATGAGCAGTTCTTC.

This chain links TRBV7-9 with TRBJ2-7, with 7 bases identical to TRBD2. CDR3 length: 12 residues. Germline-derived CDR1 and CDR2 are SEHNR and FQNEAQ (reference sequence). V gave up 1 base and J gave up 9 bases; unmatched junction bases: 3. This CDR3 reads CASSLGEGSQYF. CDR3 bases: TGTGCCAGCAGCTTAGGGGAGGGATCGCAGTACTTC.

The sample holds one count of this clone. This chain links TRBV12-3 or TRBV12-4 with TRBJ2-7; D gene unclear. V was pared by 5 bases and J by 9 bases, with 14 bases between. The CDR3 has 12 amino acids. CDR3: CASSSQRRRQYF. The CDR3 DNA reads TGTGCCAGCAGTAGTCAGAGGCGCAGGCAGTACTTC.

The chain recombines TRBV9 with TRBJ1-1; the D is unclear. V shed 4 bases and J shed 1 base, with 8 bases lying between them. The V gene's germline CDR1 is SGDLS and CDR2 YYNGEE. The CDR3 is 13 amino acids. The CDR3, as DNA: TGTGCCAGCAGCACTGGGCCGAACACTGAAGCTTTCTTT. Translated: CASSTGPNTEAFF. Supplemented by reference TRBV9 and TRBJ1-1, the full variable domain reads DSGVTQTPKHLITATGQRVTLRCSPRSGDLSVYWYQQSLDQGLQFLIQYYNGEERAKGNILERFSAQQFPDLHSELNLSSLELGDSALYFCASSTGPNTEAFFGQGTRLTVV.

The V gene is TRBV7-2, the J gene TRBJ1-2; D not certain. This CDR3 contains 12 residues. Trimming shortened V by 3 bases and J by 4 bases, and 6 bases separated the two germline ends. From germline, CDR1 is SGHTA and CDR2 FQGNSA. The CDR3 nucleotides read TGTGCCAGCAGCTTCCCAATCTATGGCTACACCTTC. Its protein is CASSFPIYGYTF.

This clone was observed once. V usage is TRBV28 and J usage is TRBJ1-6; D perhaps matches TRBD1 (6 bases). This CDR3 spans 15 amino acids. The ends were cut back, 5 bases at V and 7 bases at J, with 15 bases in the middle. Germline V lookup: CDR1 MDHEN, CDR2 SYDVKM. The CDR3 DNA sequence: TGTGCCAGCAGTATCGACAGGACGGGCAATTCACCCCTCCACTTT. Protein sequence: CASSIDRTGNSPLHF.

CDR3 DNA: TGTGCCAGAAGCTTGGTGGGCTCCTCGGGCGGGAGGAGCTCCTACGAGCAGTACTTC. This translates into CARSLVGSSGGRSSYEQYF. The J gene is TRBJ2-7, the V gene TRBV5-3; 8 positions match TRBD2. TRBV5-3 is known as an ORF, though its function is uncertain. The ends lost 0 bases at V and 0 bases at J; junction bases unmatched: 14. The length of the CDR3 is 19 residues.

The genes are TRBV5-1 and TRBJ1-1; no clear D gene. This CDR3 has 14 residues. Germline V CDR1 and CDR2: SGHRS, YFSETQ. V lost 5 bases and J lost 1, with 12 bases in between. The CDR3 here is CASRGRAQNTEAFF. The CDR3 nucleotides are TGCGCCAGCAGGGGGAGGGCACAGAACACTGAAGCTTTCTTT.

The CDR3 bases are TGTGCCAGCAGCGTAGTAGTAGCGGGCAAGAATGAGCAGTTCTTC. It codes for CASSVVVAGKNEQFF. The chain combines TRBV9 with TRBJ2-1; TRBD2 matches at 7 bases. V shed 0 bases, J shed 7 bases, and the junction held 7 bases outside the gene matches. CDR1 is SGDLS, CDR2 YYNGEE, per germline. This CDR3 comprises 15 residues. The full variable domain, its missing parts supplied by reference TRBV9 and TRBJ2-1, is DSGVTQTPKHLITATGQRVTLRCSPRSGDLSVYWYQQSLDQGLQFLIQYYNGEERAKGNILERFSAQQFPDLHSELNLSSLELGDSALYFCASSVVVAGKNEQFFGPGTRLTVL.

The CDR3 here is CASTFSPGGRAYNEQFF. The DNA of the CDR3 is TGTGCCAGTACCTTTTCCCCGGGCGGCAGGGCCTACAATGAGCAGTTCTTC. The chain combines TRBV19 with TRBJ2-1; a weak D match, TRBD1 (5 bases). The CDR3 runs 17 residues. Germline lookup yields CDR1 LNHDA and CDR2 SQIVND (reference sequence). Trimming removed 7 bases at V and 2 bases at J, with 21 bases between.

The rearrangement links TRBV5-1 to TRBJ1-3; 7 nucleotides match TRBD1. The J segment lost 4 bases and the V segment lost 5 bases, leaving 9 bases of the junction unmatched. This CDR3 is built from 15 residues. Germline loops: CDR1 SGHRS, CDR2 YFSETQ. Here the CDR3 reads CASRPSTGIGNTIYF. CDR3 nucleotide sequence: TGCGCCAGCAGGCCCTCGACAGGGATAGGAAACACCATATATTTT.

This chain uses TRBV7-9 with TRBJ1-1, with a weak D call TRBD1 (6 bases). Germline assignment: CDR1 SEHNR and CDR2 FQNEAQ (reference sequence). The CDR3 runs to 14 residues. Trimming stripped 1 base from V and 5 bases from J, with 11 bases between. This CDR3 is CASSLESGVTEAFF. For the CDR3, the DNA is TGTGCCAGCAGCTTAGAGTCAGGGGTAACTGAAGCTTTCTTT.

The chain employs TRBV1 and TRBJ2-7; whether TRBD2, the table's D call, matches the DNA was not checked. TRBV1 is labeled a pseudogene. This CDR3 is 16 amino acids long. CDR3: CTSSPAGAGGLNEQYF. In nucleotides, the CDR3 is TGCACCAGCAGCCCAGCGGGTGCGGGAGGGTTGAACGAGCAGTACTTC.

The genes are TRBV5-1 and TRBJ2-2, with a possible D match to TRBD2 (7 bases). Deletions cut 3 bases from V and 3 bases from J, with 18 bases between. Per germline, CDR1 SGHRS and CDR2 YFSETQ. CDR3 length: 17 amino acids. The CDR3 DNA follows: TGCGCCAGCAGCTCTGGGCGGGGGCTCGGGGACACCGGGGAGCTGTTTTTT. Residues: CASSSGRGLGDTGELFF.

V and J are TRBV28 and TRBJ1-6, with 7 bases lining up with TRBD1. Germline CDR1 is MDHEN and CDR2 is SYDVKM. The CDR3 contains 16 residues. Trimming cost V 6 bases and J 3 bases; bases outside gene matches: 8. CDR3 sequence: CASSSQRQGYNSPLHF. The CDR3 DNA reads TGTGCCAGCAGCAGCCAAAGACAGGGCTATAATTCACCCCTCCACTTT.